These 28 T cell receptor beta chains were all obtained from the same sample, sequenced in a study of blood T cell repertoires in COVID-19. Assay: immunoSEQ multiplex PCR; the TCRdb copy retains only in-frame clones and omits some. The sample shows 300,000 to 350,000 clones, about 90% of them seen only once. The source material was PBMCs or T cells enriched from blood (not recorded which). The receptors derive from a woman aged 18-30 years with acute COVID-19.

The chain carries TRBV11-2 and TRBJ2-1; the match to TRBD2 covers 9 bases. Per germline, CDR1 SGHAT and CDR2 FQNNGV. J was trimmed by 3 bases and V by 4 bases; bases with no gene match: 7. This CDR3 spans 16 amino acids. CDR3 residues: CASSSGGRGYYNEQFF. CDR3 nucleotide sequence: TGTGCCAGCAGCTCGGGCGGGAGGGGCTACTACAATGAGCAGTTCTTC. Full variable domain (remainder filled in from reference TRBV11-2 and TRBJ2-1): EAGVAQSPRYKIIEKRQSVAFWCNPISGHATLYWYQQILGQGPKLLIQFQNNGVVDDSQLPKDRFSAERLKGVDSTLKIQPAKLEDSAVYLCASSSGGRGYYNEQFFGPGTRLTVL.

The chain links TRBV19 to TRBJ2-5, with TRBD1 matching over 7 bases. CDR1 LNHDA and CDR2 SQIVND come from the germline V gene (reference sequence). There are 16 residues in the CDR3. J lost 0 bases, V lost 5 bases, and 9 bases had no gene match. In DNA, the CDR3 is TGTGCCAGTAGTCTTCGACAGGGATCGTACCAAGAGACCCAGTACTTC. Its translation: CASSLRQGSYQETQYF.

This clone has just a few counts. The chain joins TRBV6-1 to TRBJ2-6, with 7 bases that match TRBD2. This CDR3 is 17 amino acids long. Germline values: CDR1 MNHNS, CDR2 SASEGT. After removal of 4 bases from V and 2 bases from J, the junction contained 8 bases not matched to a gene. The DNA for the CDR3 is TGTGCCAGCAGTGTGGGAGGGTCGGCGACTGGGGCCAACGTCCTGACTTTC. It specifies CASSVGGSATGANVLTF.

The chain is built from TRBV3-1 (or the pseudogene TRBV3-2) and TRBJ1-6, with D possibly being TRBD1 (6 bases). Trimming pared 3 bases from V and 14 bases from J, leaving 23 bases between. This CDR3 is built from 16 residues. Germline V lookup: CDR1 LGHDT, CDR2 YNNKEL (reference sequence). The CDR3 nucleotides read TGTGCCAGCAGCCAGGCGTCGGCGGGGGCACATCTAGCCCTCCACTTT. It encodes CASSQASAGAHLALHF.

V gene TRBV6-5 combines with J gene TRBJ1-1; 7 nucleotides agree with TRBD1. The CDR3 runs to 13 residues. The germline V gene has CDR1 MNHEY and CDR2 SVGAGI. Trimming cost V 7 bases and J 5 bases; bases outside gene matches: 7. The CDR3 DNA sequence: TGTGCCAGCAAACCAGGGACAGAAACTGAAGCTTTCTTT. It encodes CASKPGTETEAFF.

The V and J genes are TRBV19 and TRBJ2-3; 10 bases line up with TRBD2. Germline loops: CDR1 LNHDA, CDR2 SQIVND (reference sequence). V lost 7 bases and J lost 2; bases outside the gene matches: 3. The CDR3 covers 14 residues. CDR3 nucleotides: TGTGCCAGTACCCTAGCGGGGGACACAGATACGCAGTATTTT. Translated: CASTLAGDTDTQYF.

The CDR3 sequence: CASSPRTIDTEAFF. For the CDR3, the DNA is TGTGCCAGCTCACCCCGGACAATTGACACTGAAGCTTTCTTT. The gene calls are TRBV18 and TRBJ1-1; tentatively, D is TRBD1 (5 bases). Germline V gene data show CDR1 as KGHSH and CDR2 as LQKENI. The V gene lost 3 bases and the J gene lost 3 bases, with 11 bases spanning the gap. The CDR3 extends over 14 amino acids.

This clone appeared once. The CDR3 nucleotides read TGTGCCAGCAGCGTAGACGGGACAGGGTTTCAGCCCCAGCATTTT. Protein sequence: CASSVDGTGFQPQHF. The V gene is TRBV9, the J gene TRBJ1-5; 9 bases align to TRBD1. V shed 0 bases, J shed 6 bases, and the junction held 4 bases outside the gene matches. CDR3 length: 15 amino acids. Germline V lookup: CDR1 SGDLS, CDR2 YYNGEE. Full variable domain (outside the CDR3, taken from reference TRBV9 and TRBJ1-5): DSGVTQTPKHLITATGQRVTLRCSPRSGDLSVYWYQQSLDQGLQFLIQYYNGEERAKGNILERFSAQQFPDLHSELNLSSLELGDSALYFCASSVDGTGFQPQHFGDGTRLSIL.

This chain uses TRBV3-1 (or the pseudogene TRBV3-2) with TRBJ2-1, with D tentatively TRBD2 (6 bases). V lost 1 base, J lost 12 bases, and 13 bases lay in between. The germline V gene encodes CDR1 LGHDT and CDR2 YNNKEL (reference sequence). This CDR3 has 13 amino acids. The CDR3 is CASSQGTRGGQFF. DNA for the CDR3: TGTGCCAGCAGCCAAGGGACGCGGGGAGGGCAGTTCTTC.

The chain joins TRBV9 to TRBJ2-2; D is unclear. V was clipped by 1 base and J by 1 base, with 5 bases between them. The CDR3 is made up of 14 amino acids. From germline, CDR1 is SGDLS and CDR2 YYNGEE. CDR3 sequence: CASSVSGNTGELFF. CDR3 in DNA: TGTGCCAGCAGCGTATCGGGGAACACCGGGGAGCTGTTTTTT.

The chain uses TRBV7-9 and TRBJ2-1, with 13 bases matching TRBD2. This CDR3 is built from 17 residues. The V gene's germline CDR1 is SEHNR and CDR2 FQNEAQ (reference sequence). The V gene end was trimmed by 6 bases and the J gene end by 6 bases; junction bases not matched to a gene: 11. This chain's CDR3 is CASRVGGLAGVGNEQFF. CDR3 DNA sequence: TGTGCCAGCAGAGTCGGTGGACTAGCGGGAGTAGGCAATGAGCAGTTCTTC.

The rearrangement joins TRBV9 to TRBJ1-2; 10 nucleotides agree with TRBD1. V was pared by 3 bases and J by 4 bases, with 6 bases of the junction left unmatched. The CDR3 has 15 amino acids. The V gene's germline CDR1 is SGDLS and CDR2 YYNGEE. CDR3 amino acids: CASSGDRGRGYGYTF. CDR3 DNA sequence: TGTGCCAGCAGCGGTGACAGGGGGCGAGGCTATGGCTACACCTTC.

The chain couples TRBV6-6 to TRBJ2-3; D remains ambiguous. Germline assignment: CDR1 MNHNY and CDR2 SVGAGI (reference sequence). The CDR3 spans 17 residues. The V gene lost 5 bases and the J gene lost 0 bases, with 18 bases spanning the gap. In nucleotides, the CDR3 is TGTGCCAGCAGTCCTCATGGAAGCGTGGCTAGCACAGATACGCAGTATTTT. It is translated as CASSPHGSVASTDTQYF.

V usage is TRBV9 and J usage is TRBJ2-7; 10 bases fit TRBD2. This CDR3 contains 17 residues. The germline V gene encodes CDR1 SGDLS and CDR2 YYNGEE. With 0 bases clipped from V and 5 bases from J, the junction kept 11 bases outside the gene matches. The DNA for the CDR3 is TGTGCCAGCAGCGTAGCTTTGGTGGCTAGCGGGAGCCACGAGCAGTACTTC. Its translation is CASSVALVASGSHEQYF.

Concerning this clone itself: A junction end diverges from the germline sequence, so it may reflect a read error. This chain connects TRBV28 to TRBJ1-1, with D uncertain. The germline V gene has CDR1 MDHEN and CDR2 SYDVKM. The CDR3 has 15 residues. CDR3 protein: CASSLGTTGNAEAFF. CDR3 in DNA: TGTGCCAGCAGTTTAGGAACGACGGGGAACGCTGAAGCTTTCTTT.

This chain connects TRBV10-3 to TRBJ1-1; TRBD1 aligns across 7 bases. Germline CDR1 and CDR2: ENHRY and SYGVKD. This CDR3 contains 14 residues. With 8 bases clipped from V and 4 bases from J, the junction kept 10 bases outside the gene matches. CDR3 nucleotide sequence: TGTGCCATCGCCCCGACAGGGACGGCCACTGAAGCTTTCTTT. Translated, it gives CAIAPTGTATEAFF.

V gene TRBV9 combines with J gene TRBJ2-3, with 10 bases aligning to TRBD2. J was trimmed by 4 bases and V by 0 bases; bases with no gene match: 14. Per germline, CDR1 SGDLS and CDR2 YYNGEE. The CDR3 spans 19 residues. CDR3 residues: CASSVDGLAAQIVADTQYF. The CDR3 DNA reads as TGTGCCAGCAGCGTAGATGGACTAGCGGCGCAGATAGTCGCAGATACGCAGTATTTT.

Points on this clone: One junction end does not reproduce the germline sequence, and a read error may be involved. The V gene is TRBV7-9, the J gene TRBJ2-1; 11 nucleotides agree with TRBD2. The CDR3 contains 15 residues. The germline gives CDR1 SEHNR, CDR2 FQNEAQ (reference sequence). CDR3 amino acids: CASSEPGLAVLPEVF. CDR3 in DNA: TGTGCCAGCAGCGAACCGGGACTAGCGGTTCTCCCGGAGGTCTTC.

This chain connects TRBV7-3 to TRBJ2-3; 8 nucleotides agree with TRBD1. The trim removed 4 bases at V and 12 bases at J, leaving 9 bases unmatched. The CDR3 sequence is 13 residues long. Germline V lookup: CDR1 SGHTA, CDR2 FQGTGA. The CDR3 loop reads CASSSSGTGNQYF. DNA of the CDR3: TGTGCCAGCAGCTCATCCGGGACAGGCAATCAGTATTTT.

DNA of the CDR3: TGTGCCACCAAAGGGGTAGGGCAGTCCTACGAGCAGTACTTC. It translates to CATKGVGQSYEQYF. The genes are TRBV6-5 and TRBJ2-7, with D possibly TRBD1 on 5 matching bases. The CDR3 contains 14 residues. Trimming took off 10 bases at V and 1 base at J, with 17 bases between the two ends. In germline, CDR1 is MNHEY, CDR2 SVGAGI.

The chain carries TRBV19 and TRBJ2-5; 11 nucleotides agree with TRBD2. CDR1 LNHDA and CDR2 SQIVND come from the germline V gene (reference sequence). J was trimmed by 5 bases and V by 2 bases; bases with no gene match: 1. The CDR3 is made up of 14 amino acids. The CDR3 loop reads CASSIIAGGETQYF. CDR3 DNA: TGTGCCAGTAGTATAATAGCGGGAGGGGAGACCCAGTACTTC.

The rearrangement uses TRBV18 and TRBJ1-2; TRBD1 agrees at 11 bases. This CDR3 comprises 15 residues. Per the germline V gene, CDR1 is KGHSH and CDR2 is LQKENI. J was trimmed by 8 bases and V by 4 bases; bases with no gene match: 9. The CDR3, as DNA: TGTGCCAGCTCACTACTAGACGGGACAGGGGGAGGCTACACCTTC. Protein sequence: CASSLLDGTGGGYTF.

The genes are TRBV28 and TRBJ2-3; a possible D gene is TRBD2 (5 bases). V shed 7 bases and J shed 2 bases, with 16 bases lying between them. Germline V gene data show CDR1 as MDHEN and CDR2 as SYDVKM. The CDR3 has 15 amino acids. CDR3: CASNLREHLTDTQYF. CDR3 DNA: TGTGCCAGCAACCTTAGGGAGCACCTCACAGATACGCAGTATTTT.

The chain is built from TRBV25-1 and TRBJ1-2; TRBD1 matches 7 bases. Germline values: CDR1 MGHDK, CDR2 SYGVNS. This CDR3 has 12 residues. Trimming at V came to 8 bases and at J to 4 bases, leaving 4 bases not matched to a gene. The CDR3 DNA reads TGTGCCAGCCGGGACAGTGGCTATGGCTACACCTTC. Translating it yields CASRDSGYGYTF.

This rearrangement joins TRBV11-2 to TRBJ1-5; TRBD1 agrees at 8 bases. Unmatched junction bases numbered 9, after V lost 4 bases and J lost 1 base. CDR3 length: 17 amino acids. Germline V gives CDR1 SGHAT, CDR2 FQNNGV. CDR3 in amino acids: CASSSTGGPESNQPQHF. CDR3 nucleotides: TGTGCCAGCAGCTCCACAGGGGGACCAGAAAGCAATCAGCCCCAGCATTTT.

The V and J genes are TRBV29-1 and TRBJ2-1, with D possibly TRBD2 on 7 matching bases. This CDR3 is built from 12 residues. The V end was cut by 4 bases, the J end by 10 bases, with 14 bases between. Germline loops: CDR1 SQVTM, CDR2 ANQGSEA. This CDR3 reads CSVGEGGPEQFF. As DNA, the CDR3 is TGCAGCGTTGGGGAGGGGGGCCCGGAGCAGTTCTTC.

Only a few counts were recorded for this clone. The J gene is TRBJ1-3, the V gene TRBV11-2; perhaps TRBD1 as D (6 bases). Germline CDR1 SGHAT, CDR2 FQNNGV. The CDR3 runs 15 residues. The V gene lost 5 bases and the J gene lost 0 bases, with 11 bases spanning the gap. In DNA, the CDR3 is TGTGCCAGCAGCACCGTCAGGGGCTCTGGAAACACCATATATTTT. It yields the protein CASSTVRGSGNTIYF. Variable domain in full (rest from reference TRBV11-2 and TRBJ1-3): EAGVAQSPRYKIIEKRQSVAFWCNPISGHATLYWYQQILGQGPKLLIQFQNNGVVDDSQLPKDRFSAERLKGVDSTLKIQPAKLEDSAVYLCASSTVRGSGNTIYFGEGSWLTVV.

The J gene is TRBJ2-2, the V gene TRBV19; D might be TRBD1 (5 bases). Trimming stripped 4 bases from V and 2 bases from J, with 20 bases between. This CDR3 has 18 residues. Germline CDR1 LNHDA, CDR2 SQIVND (reference sequence). As DNA, the CDR3 is TGTGCCAGTAGTAGGCTGCCCCTGGACACCCCAAACACCGGGGAGCTGTTTTTT. It specifies CASSRLPLDTPNTGELFF.